Listed below are T cell receptor beta chains from one sample, sequenced in a study of OX40 agonist ivuxolimab in advanced cancers. Sequencing was performed with immunoSEQ multiplex PCR; in TCRdb, only in-frame clones are kept and a portion is missing. Of some 69,000 clones in the sample, approximately 90% were seen once. The material sequenced was CD4+ or CD8+ T cells sorted from blood, taken in a trial of the OX40 agonist ivuxolimab. These receptors were obtained from an adult with an advanced solid tumor such as melanoma, head and neck, liver or kidney cancer. Both conserved end residues are part of each CDR3. Fields, in order: V gene, J gene, CDR3 length, D gene, clone size, CDR3 DNA, CDR3 protein. A D gene is named only where the DNA matches it firmly. Part of the rows lack a size; the others show once, few, many or a class for expanded clones.

V: TRBV12-5; J: TRBJ2-4; length: 11; D: TRBD1; size: NA; DNA: TGTGCTAGTGGGGTCGGGACAGTTCAGTACTTC; CDR3: CASGVGTVQYF
V: TRBV7-9; J: TRBJ1-2; length: 14; D: NA; size: NA; DNA: TGTGCCAGCAGCCTAGACCGAGGGGCCTATGGCTACACCTTC; CDR3: CASSLDRGAYGYTF
V: TRBV11-2; J: TRBJ1-1; length: 13; D: NA; size: NA; DNA: TGTGCCAGCAGCCAGGACAACCGTGGAGAAGCTTTCTTT; CDR3: CASSQDNRGEAFF
V: TRBV2; J: TRBJ1-5; length: 13; D: NA; size: NA; DNA: TGTGCCAGCAAGCAGCTAAGCAATCAGCCCCAGCATTTT; CDR3: CASKQLSNQPQHF
V: TRBV2; J: TRBJ1-4; length: 14; D: NA; size: few; DNA: TGTGCCAGCAGTGGGACAGAGATAAATGAAAAACTGTTTTTT; CDR3: CASSGTEINEKLFF
V: TRBV7-3; J: TRBJ1-1; length: 16; D: NA; size: NA; DNA: TGTGCCAGCAGCTCAAAGACGGGGCTCAGGAACACTGAAGCTTTCTTT; CDR3: CASSSKTGLRNTEAFF
V: TRBV6-6; J: TRBJ1-5; length: 16; D: TRBD1; size: NA; DNA: TGTGCCAGCAGTTACCCGGGACAGGTCCACAATCAGCCCCAGCATTTT; CDR3: CASSYPGQVHNQPQHF
V: TRBV21-1; J: TRBJ1-5; length: 16; D: NA; size: NA; DNA: TGTGCCAGCAGCCCAGGGGGGGACTGTGGCAATCAGCCCCAGCATTTT; CDR3: CASSPGGDCGNQPQHF
V: TRBV6-5; J: TRBJ1-4; length: 16; D: NA; size: NA; DNA: TGTGCCAGCAGTTTAGAGGTGCCGCGGGCTAATGAAAAACTGTTTTTT; CDR3: CASSLEVPRANEKLFF
V: TRBV19; J: TRBJ2-7; length: 15; D: NA; size: few; DNA: TGTGCCAGTAGTACGAGCGGGTTACACTCCTACGAGCAGTACTTC; CDR3: CASSTSGLHSYEQYF
V: TRBV27; J: TRBJ1-6; length: 15; D: NA; size: NA; DNA: TGTGCCAGCAGTCTGCAGGGGATCGATAATTCACCCCTCCACTTT; CDR3: CASSLQGIDNSPLHF
V: TRBV10-3; J: TRBJ2-1; length: 17; D: TRBD2; size: NA; DNA: TGTGCCATCAGCAGCGGGACTAGCGGGAGGAATCAGTTTGAGCAGTTCTTC; CDR3: CAISSGTSGRNQFEQFF
V: TRBV13; J: TRBJ2-7; length: 14; D: NA; size: few; DNA: TGTGCCAGCAGCTTAAAACAGTTTCGGGACGAGCAGTACTTC; CDR3: CASSLKQFRDEQYF
V: TRBV19; J: TRBJ1-1; length: 14; D: NA; size: NA; DNA: TGTGCCAGTAGTATAGCGGGGACGAACACTGAAGCTTTCTTT; CDR3: CASSIAGTNTEAFF
V: TRBV7-8; J: TRBJ2-1; length: 13; D: NA; size: NA; DNA: TGTGCCAGCAGCTTAGGCGGGAACGGTGAGCAGTTCTTC; CDR3: CASSLGGNGEQFF
V: TRBV19; J: TRBJ1-2; length: 15; D: TRBD1; size: NA; DNA: TGTGCCAGTAGTATATCGGGACAGGGGGGCTATGGCTACACCTTC; CDR3: CASSISGQGGYGYTF
V: TRBV7-3; J: TRBJ2-1; length: 15; D: TRBD2; size: NA; DNA: TGTGCCAGCAGCCCCCTGGTGACTAGCGGGGGTGAGCAGTTCTTC; CDR3: CASSPLVTSGGEQFF
V: TRBV5-4; J: TRBJ2-7; length: 15; D: TRBD2; size: NA; DNA: TGTGCCAGCAGCTTACCTAGCGGGAACGCCTACGAGCAGTACTTC; CDR3: CASSLPSGNAYEQYF
V: TRBV7-2; J: TRBJ2-7; length: 16; D: TRBD2; size: NA; DNA: TGTGCCAGCAGCTTAGACAGGACTAGCGGAATGTACGAGCAGTACTTC; CDR3: CASSLDRTSGMYEQYF
V: TRBV19; J: TRBJ2-1; length: 15; D: NA; size: once; DNA: TGTGCCAGTAAGAATCAGGGTAACTCCTACAATGAGCAGTTCTTC; CDR3: CASKNQGNSYNEQFF
V: TRBV7-8; J: TRBJ2-2; length: 16; D: TRBD2; size: NA; DNA: TGTGCCAGCAGCTTAGAAGGGAGGGCCCTCGCCGGGGAGCTGTTTTTT; CDR3: CASSLEGRALAGELFF
V: TRBV19; J: TRBJ1-2; length: 14; D: NA; size: NA; DNA: TGTGCCAGTAGGAAACACGGACCTGCCGAGGGCTACACCTTC; CDR3: CASRKHGPAEGYTF
V: TRBV19; J: TRBJ1-3; length: 17; D: NA; size: NA; DNA: TGTGCCAGTAGTCTCCCTCTTCGGCCAGGTTCGGGAAACACCATATATTTT; CDR3: CASSLPLRPGSGNTIYF
V: TRBV2; J: TRBJ2-5; length: 15; D: NA; size: NA; DNA: TGTGCCAGCAGTGAAACCTTCTGGGGGTCGGCGACCCAGTACTTC; CDR3: CASSETFWGSATQYF
V: TRBV6-6; J: TRBJ1-5; length: 16; D: TRBD1; size: NA; DNA: TGTGCCAGCAGTCCCCAGGGACAGGGGGGGAATCAGCCCCAGCATTTT; CDR3: CASSPQGQGGNQPQHF
V: TRBV5-5; J: TRBJ1-3; length: 15; D: NA; size: NA; DNA: TGTGCCAGCAGCTTGCCAGGGCCCTCTGGAAACACCATATATTTT; CDR3: CASSLPGPSGNTIYF
V: TRBV5-1; J: TRBJ1-2; length: 17; D: NA; size: NA; DNA: TGCGCCAGCAGCTTAGACACCGCTGACCCAACAAACTATGGCTACACCTTC; CDR3: CASSLDTADPTNYGYTF
V: TRBV5-1; J: TRBJ2-1; length: 18; D: TRBD1; size: NA; DNA: TGCGCCAGCAGCTTACAGTCGAGGAGACAGGGGTCCTACAATGAGCAGTTCTTC; CDR3: CASSLQSRRQGSYNEQFF
V: TRBV7-9; J: TRBJ2-5; length: 14; D: NA; size: NA; DNA: TGTGCGAGCAACCTTGGGGAGTACCAAGAGACCCAGTACTTC; CDR3: CASNLGEYQETQYF
V: TRBV18; J: TRBJ2-6; length: 19; D: TRBD1; size: NA; DNA: TGTGCCAGCTCGCCAAATACAGGGGGCGTTGTCTCTGGGGCCAACGTCCTGACTTTC; CDR3: CASSPNTGGVVSGANVLTF
V: TRBV6-5; J: TRBJ2-1; length: 12; D: NA; size: NA; DNA: TGTGCCAGCAGTTCCCCTGGGAATGAGCAGTTCTTC; CDR3: CASSSPGNEQFF